This TCR beta chain was documented in a study of long-term antiretroviral therapy in people with HIV. Whole-study results and caveats: Subsequent to ART, diversity was augmented yet persisted below that of transplant donor controls. Unavailable data included ART adherence, viral resistance and therapy changes (switches in treatment).

With survey level as its setting, the immunoSEQ assay was v3.0. The sequencing target was about 35,000-55,000 T-cell genomes per sample. Some clones are missing from TCRdb's copy, which holds only in-frame ones; the method was immunoSEQ multiplex PCR. The sample holds more than 20,000 clones; more than 80% are singletons and the top ten take around 18%. A remark on this clone: Its antigen is as yet unknown.

Germline values: CDR1 SGHRS, CDR2 YFSETQ. CDR3 length: 12 amino acids. V dropped 0 bases and J dropped 11; count of bases not matched to a gene: 3. The sample in question was unsorted PBMCs, obtained 0.5 years before starting antiretroviral therapy. The chain couples TRBV5-1 to TRBJ2-7; TRBD2 aligns across 9 bases. The clonotype comes from a man aged 35 to 55 with HIV. Here the CDR3 reads CASSLAGGGEYF. CDR3 nucleotides: TGCGCCAGCAGCTTGGCGGGCGGGGGGGAGTACTTC. Using reference TRBV5-1 and TRBJ2-7 for the parts outside the CDR3, the full variable domain is KAGVTQTPRYLIKTRGQQVTLSCSPISGHRSVSWYQQTPGQGLQFLFEYFSETQRNKGNFPGRFSGRQFSNSRSEMNVSTLELGDSALYLCASSLAGGGEYFGPGTRLTVT.